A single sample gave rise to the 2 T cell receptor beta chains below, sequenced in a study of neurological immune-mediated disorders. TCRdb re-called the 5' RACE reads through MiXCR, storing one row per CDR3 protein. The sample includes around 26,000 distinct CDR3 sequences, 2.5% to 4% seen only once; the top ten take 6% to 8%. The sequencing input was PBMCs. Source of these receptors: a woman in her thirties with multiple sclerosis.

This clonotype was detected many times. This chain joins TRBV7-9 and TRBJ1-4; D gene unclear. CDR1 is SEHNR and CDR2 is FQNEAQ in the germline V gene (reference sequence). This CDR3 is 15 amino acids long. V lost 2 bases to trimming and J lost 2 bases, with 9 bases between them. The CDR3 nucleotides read TGTGCCAGCAGCTTATTTCCGGGGACTAATGAAAAACTGTTTTTT. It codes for CASSLFPGTNEKLFF.

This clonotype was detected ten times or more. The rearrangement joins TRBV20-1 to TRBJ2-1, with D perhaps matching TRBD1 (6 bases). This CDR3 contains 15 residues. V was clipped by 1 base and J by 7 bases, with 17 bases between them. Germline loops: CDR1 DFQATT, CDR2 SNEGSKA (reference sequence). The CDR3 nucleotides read TGCAGTGCTAGAGTGGGTTCGCAAGGGGGTAATGAGCAGTTCTTC. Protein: CSARVGSQGGNEQFF.